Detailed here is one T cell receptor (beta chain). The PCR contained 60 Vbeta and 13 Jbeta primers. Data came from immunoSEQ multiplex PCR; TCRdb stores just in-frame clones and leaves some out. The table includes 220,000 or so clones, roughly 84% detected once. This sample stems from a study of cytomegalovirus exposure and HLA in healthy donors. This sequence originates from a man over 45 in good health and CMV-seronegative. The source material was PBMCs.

As DNA, the CDR3 is TGTGCCAGCAGCGCCCAGGGGCGGGACACCGGGGAGCTGTTTTTT. This encodes CASSAQGRDTGELFF. The chain combines TRBV9 with TRBJ2-2, with D perhaps matching TRBD1 (6 bases). Germline loops: CDR1 SGDLS, CDR2 YYNGEE. The CDR3 sequence is 15 residues long. The V and J ends lost 3 bases and 3 bases respectively, with 12 bases between them.